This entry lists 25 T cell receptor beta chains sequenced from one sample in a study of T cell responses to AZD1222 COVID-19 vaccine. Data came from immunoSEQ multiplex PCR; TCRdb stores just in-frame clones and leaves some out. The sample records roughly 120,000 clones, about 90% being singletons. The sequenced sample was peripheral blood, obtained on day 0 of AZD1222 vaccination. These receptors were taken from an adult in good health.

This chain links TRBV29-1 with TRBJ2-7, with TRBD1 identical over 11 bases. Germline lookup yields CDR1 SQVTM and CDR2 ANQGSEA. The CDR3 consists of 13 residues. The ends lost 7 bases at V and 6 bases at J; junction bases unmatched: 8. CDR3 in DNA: TGCAGCGGAGGACAGGGGGCTGGCCGCGAGCAGTACTTC. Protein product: CSGGQGAGREQYF.

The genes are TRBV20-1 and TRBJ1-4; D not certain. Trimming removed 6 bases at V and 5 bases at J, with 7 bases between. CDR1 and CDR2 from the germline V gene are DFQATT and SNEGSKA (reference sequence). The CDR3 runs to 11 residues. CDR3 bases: TGCAGTGCCTCCCAAAATGAAAAACTGTTTTTT. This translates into CSASQNEKLFF.

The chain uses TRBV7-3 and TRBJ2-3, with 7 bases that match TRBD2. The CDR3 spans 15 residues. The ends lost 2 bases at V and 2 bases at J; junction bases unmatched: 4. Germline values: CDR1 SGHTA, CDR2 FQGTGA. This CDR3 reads CASSLDREDTDTQYF. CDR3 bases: TGTGCCAGCAGCTTAGACCGGGAGGACACAGATACGCAGTATTTT.

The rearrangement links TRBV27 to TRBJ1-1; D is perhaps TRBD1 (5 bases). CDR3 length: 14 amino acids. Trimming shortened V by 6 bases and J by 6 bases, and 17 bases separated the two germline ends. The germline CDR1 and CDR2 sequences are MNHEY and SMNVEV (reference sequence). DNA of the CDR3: TGTGCCAGCAGCCCCGTGGGGGGAAGTGCTGAAGCTTTCTTT. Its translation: CASSPVGGSAEAFF.

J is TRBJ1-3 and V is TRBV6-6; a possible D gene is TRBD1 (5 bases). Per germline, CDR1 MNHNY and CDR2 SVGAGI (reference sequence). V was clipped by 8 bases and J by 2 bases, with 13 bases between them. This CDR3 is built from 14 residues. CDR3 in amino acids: CASSYQGTGNTIYF. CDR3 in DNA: TGTGCCAGCTCCTACCAGGGTACTGGAAACACCATATATTTT.

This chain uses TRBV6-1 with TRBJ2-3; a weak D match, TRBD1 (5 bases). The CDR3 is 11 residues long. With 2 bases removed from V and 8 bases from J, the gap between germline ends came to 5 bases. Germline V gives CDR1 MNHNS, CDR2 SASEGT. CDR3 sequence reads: CASSERGTQYF. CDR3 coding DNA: TGTGCCAGCAGTGAAAGGGGTACGCAGTATTTT.

This chain's CDR3 is CATSRPGQSDTQYF. The CDR3 DNA follows: TGTGCCACCAGCCGGCCAGGGCAGAGTGATACGCAGTATTTT. This chain connects TRBV24-1 to TRBJ2-3; TRBD1 might be the D (5 bases). The germline CDR1 and CDR2 sequences are KGHDR and SFDVKD. Trimming took off 7 bases at V and 6 bases at J, with 16 bases between the two ends. The CDR3 loop spans 14 amino acids.

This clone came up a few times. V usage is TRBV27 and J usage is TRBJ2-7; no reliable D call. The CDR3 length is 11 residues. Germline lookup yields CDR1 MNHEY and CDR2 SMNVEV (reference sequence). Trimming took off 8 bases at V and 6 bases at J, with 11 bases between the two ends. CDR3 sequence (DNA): TGTGCCAGCCGGAAGAACACCGAGCAGTACTTC. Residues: CASRKNTEQYF.

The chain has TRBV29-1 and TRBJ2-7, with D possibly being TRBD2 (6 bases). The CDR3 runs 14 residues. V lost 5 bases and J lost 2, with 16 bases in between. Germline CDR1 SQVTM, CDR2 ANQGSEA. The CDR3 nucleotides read TGCAGCGTTATGCGGGACTCAAATGCCTACGAGCAGTACTTC. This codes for CSVMRDSNAYEQYF.

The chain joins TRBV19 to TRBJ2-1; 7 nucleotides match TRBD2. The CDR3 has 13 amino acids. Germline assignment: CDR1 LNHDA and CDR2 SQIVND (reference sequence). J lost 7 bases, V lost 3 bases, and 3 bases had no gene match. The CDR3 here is CASSMTSINEQFF. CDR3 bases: TGTGCCAGTAGTATGACTAGCATTAATGAGCAGTTCTTC.

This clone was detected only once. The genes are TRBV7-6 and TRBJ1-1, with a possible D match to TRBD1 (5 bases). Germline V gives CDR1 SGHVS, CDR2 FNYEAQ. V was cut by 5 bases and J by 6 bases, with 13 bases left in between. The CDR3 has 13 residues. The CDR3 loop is CASSPGQGAEAFF. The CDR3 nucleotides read TGTGCCAGCAGCCCAGGGCAGGGAGCTGAAGCTTTCTTT.

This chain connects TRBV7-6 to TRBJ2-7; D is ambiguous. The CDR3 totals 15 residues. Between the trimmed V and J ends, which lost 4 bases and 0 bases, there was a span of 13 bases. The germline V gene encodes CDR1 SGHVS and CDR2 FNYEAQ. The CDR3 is CASSSTRNPSYEQYF. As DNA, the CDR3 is TGTGCCAGCAGCTCCACCAGAAACCCCTCCTACGAGCAGTACTTC.

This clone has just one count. CDR3 sequence reads: CATSETGPGEKLFF. In nucleotides, the CDR3 is TGTGCCACCAGTGAAACGGGACCGGGTGAAAAACTGTTTTTT. The V and J genes are TRBV24-1 and TRBJ1-4; D possibly corresponds to TRBD1 (5 bases). The V gene lost 4 bases and the J gene lost 7 bases, with 12 bases spanning the gap. In germline, CDR1 is KGHDR, CDR2 SFDVKD. The CDR3 has 14 residues.

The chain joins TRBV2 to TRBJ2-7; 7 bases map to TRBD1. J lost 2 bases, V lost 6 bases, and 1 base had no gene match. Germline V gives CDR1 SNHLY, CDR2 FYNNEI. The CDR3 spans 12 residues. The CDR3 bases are TGTGCCAGCAGGGGGACAGCCTACGAGCAGTACTTC. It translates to CASRGTAYEQYF.

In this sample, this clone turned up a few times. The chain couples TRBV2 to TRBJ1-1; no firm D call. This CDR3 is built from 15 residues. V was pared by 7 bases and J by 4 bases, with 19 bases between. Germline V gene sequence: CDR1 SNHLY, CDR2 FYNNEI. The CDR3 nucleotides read TGTGCCAGCACCATTTTCGGGGAGAAGGGCACTGAAGCTTTCTTT. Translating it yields CASTIFGEKGTEAFF.

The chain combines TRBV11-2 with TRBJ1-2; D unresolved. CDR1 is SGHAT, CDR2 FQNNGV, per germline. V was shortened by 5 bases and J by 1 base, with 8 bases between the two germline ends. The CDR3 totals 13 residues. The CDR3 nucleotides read TGTGCCAGCAGCCCAGGATTTAACTATGGCTACACCTTC. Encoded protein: CASSPGFNYGYTF. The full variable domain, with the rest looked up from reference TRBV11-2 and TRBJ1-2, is EAGVAQSPRYKIIEKRQSVAFWCNPISGHATLYWYQQILGQGPKLLIQFQNNGVVDDSQLPKDRFSAERLKGVDSTLKIQPAKLEDSAVYLCASSPGFNYGYTFGSGTRLTVV.

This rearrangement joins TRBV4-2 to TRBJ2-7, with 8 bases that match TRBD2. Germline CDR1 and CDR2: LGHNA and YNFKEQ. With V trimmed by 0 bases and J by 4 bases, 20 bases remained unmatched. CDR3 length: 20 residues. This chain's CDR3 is CASSQDPAFSGGLVEYEQYF. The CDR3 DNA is TGTGCCAGCAGCCAAGATCCCGCCTTTTCGGGGGGGCTGGTAGAATACGAGCAGTACTTC.

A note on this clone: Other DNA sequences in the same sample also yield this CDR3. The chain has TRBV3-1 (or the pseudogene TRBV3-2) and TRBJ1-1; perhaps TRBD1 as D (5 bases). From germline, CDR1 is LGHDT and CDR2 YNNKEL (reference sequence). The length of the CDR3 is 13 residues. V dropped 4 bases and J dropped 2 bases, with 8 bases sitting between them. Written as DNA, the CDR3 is TGTGCCAGCAGCCCCGACAGCAACACTGAAGCTTTCTTT. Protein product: CASSPDSNTEAFF.

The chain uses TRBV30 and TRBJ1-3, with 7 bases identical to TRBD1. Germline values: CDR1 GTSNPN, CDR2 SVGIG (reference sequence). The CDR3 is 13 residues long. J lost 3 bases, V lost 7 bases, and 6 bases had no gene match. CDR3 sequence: CASPNRGGNTIYF. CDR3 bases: TGTGCCTCGCCCAACAGGGGTGGAAACACCATATATTTT.

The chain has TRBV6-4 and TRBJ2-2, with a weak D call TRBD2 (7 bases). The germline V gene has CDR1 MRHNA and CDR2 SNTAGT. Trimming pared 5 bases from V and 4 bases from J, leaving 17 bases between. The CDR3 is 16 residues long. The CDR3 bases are TGTGCCAGCAGTTCAGGGGCGGGAGAGAGCACCGGGGAGCTGTTTTTT. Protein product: CASSSGAGESTGELFF.

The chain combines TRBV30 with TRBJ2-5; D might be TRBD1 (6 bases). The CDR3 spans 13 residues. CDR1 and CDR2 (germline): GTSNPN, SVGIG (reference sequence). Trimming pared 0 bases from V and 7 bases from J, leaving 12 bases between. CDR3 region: CAWSVTGKGTQYF. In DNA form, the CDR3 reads TGTGCCTGGAGTGTCACAGGGAAGGGGACCCAGTACTTC.

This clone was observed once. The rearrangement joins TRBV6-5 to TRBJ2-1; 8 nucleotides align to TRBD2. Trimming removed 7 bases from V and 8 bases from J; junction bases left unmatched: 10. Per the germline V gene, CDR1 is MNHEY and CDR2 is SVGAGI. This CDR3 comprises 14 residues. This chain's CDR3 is CASNSGRTSDEQFF. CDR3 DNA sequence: TGTGCCAGCAACAGCGGGAGAACCTCCGATGAGCAGTTCTTC.

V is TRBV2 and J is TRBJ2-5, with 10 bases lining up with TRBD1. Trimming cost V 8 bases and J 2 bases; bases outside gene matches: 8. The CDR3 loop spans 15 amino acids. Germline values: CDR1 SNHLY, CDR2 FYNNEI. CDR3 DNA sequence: TGTGCCAGCTGCCGGGACAGGGGCCCTCAAGAGACCCAGTACTTC. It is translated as CASCRDRGPQETQYF.

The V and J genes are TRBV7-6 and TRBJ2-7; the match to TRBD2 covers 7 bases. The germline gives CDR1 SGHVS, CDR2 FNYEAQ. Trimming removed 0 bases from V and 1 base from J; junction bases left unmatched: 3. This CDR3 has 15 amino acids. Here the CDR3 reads CASSLAGGVSYEQYF. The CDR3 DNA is TGTGCCAGCAGCTTAGCGGGGGGGGTTTCCTACGAGCAGTACTTC.

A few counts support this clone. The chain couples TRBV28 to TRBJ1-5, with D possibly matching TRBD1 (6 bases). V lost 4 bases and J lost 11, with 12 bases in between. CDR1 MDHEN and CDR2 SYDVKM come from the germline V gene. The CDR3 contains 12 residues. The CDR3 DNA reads TGTGCCAGCAGTTCCGGGACACGGTCCCAGCATTTT. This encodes CASSSGTRSQHF.